This passage covers 29 T cell receptor beta chains from one sample sequenced in a study of T-cell reconstitution after alpha-beta-depleted transplantation in children. TCRbeta library preparation incorporated unique molecular identifiers. Via MiXCR, TCRdb re-called the PCR reads, giving one row per CDR3 protein. Seen here are fewer than 250,000 distinct CDR3 sequences, 8.2% observed once, and the top ten hold 5% to 7%. The sequencing here drew on PBMCs, mostly from graft donor cells, taken 180 days after TCRalphabeta/CD19-depleted stem cell transplant. These receptors were obtained from a male patient aged 10 to 17 who had a stem cell transplant for acute lymphoblastic leukemia, so the T cells may come from the graft donor.

This clonotype was observed many times. The chain employs TRBV10-3 and TRBJ2-3; D is possibly TRBD1 (5 bases). CDR1 is ENHRY and CDR2 is SYGVKD in the germline V gene. CDR3 length: 14 residues. Trimming pared 6 bases from V and 4 bases from J, leaving 14 bases between. The CDR3 region has the DNA TGTGCCATCAGGAACTCAGGGCCCCCAGATACGCAGTATTTT. The encoded protein is CAIRNSGPPDTQYF.

This clonotype was counted many times. This chain connects TRBV14 to TRBJ1-5; no definite D call. Trimming shortened V by 0 bases and J by 7 bases, and 22 bases separated the two germline ends. The CDR3 is made up of 18 amino acids. CDR1 is SGHDN and CDR2 is FVKESK in the germline V gene. CDR3: CASSQDLEGPGRKQPQHF. CDR3 nucleotides: TGTGCCAGCAGCCAAGACCTTGAGGGTCCGGGGAGGAAGCAGCCCCAGCATTTT.

The CDR3 DNA follows: TGTGCCAGCAGAGGTGGAGGGATTTTTTTCTCCTACGAGCAGTACTTC. Translation gives CASRGGGIFFSYEQYF. V usage is TRBV6-2 or TRBV6-3 and J usage is TRBJ2-7, with D possibly matching TRBD2 (6 bases). This CDR3 is 16 amino acids long. The V gene's germline CDR1 is MNHEY and CDR2 SVGEGT. The V end lost 6 bases, the J end lost 0 bases, and 18 bases lay between the germline ends.

This clonotype has at least ten counts. The chain uses TRBV5-6 and TRBJ1-2; no reliable D call. This CDR3 spans 14 amino acids. CDR1 is SGHDT, CDR2 YYEEEE, per germline. Trimming cost V 1 base and J 8 bases, with 15 bases left between them. Here the CDR3 DNA reads TGTGCCAGCAGCTTGCAGCGAGGAGCGGGAGGCTACACCTTC. Translation gives CASSLQRGAGGYTF. Using reference TRBV5-6 and TRBJ1-2 for the parts outside the CDR3, the full variable domain is DAGVTQSPTHLIKTRGQQVTLRCSPKSGHDTVSWYQQALGQGPQFIFQYYEEEERQRGNFPDRFSGHQFPNYSSELNVNALLLGDSALYLCASSLQRGAGGYTFGSGTRLTVV.

This clonotype was picked up many times. This chain joins TRBV7-3 and TRBJ1-6, with a possible D match to TRBD1 (5 bases). The CDR3 is 14 amino acids. Germline values: CDR1 SGHTA, CDR2 FQGTGA. The germline V and J ends were trimmed by 2 bases and 9 bases, with 11 bases remaining between them. DNA for the CDR3: TGTGCCAGCAGCTTATACGGGGCAGGTTCACCCCTCCACTTT. Translating it yields CASSLYGAGSPLHF.

In this sample, this clonotype turned up many times. V usage is TRBV5-1 and J usage is TRBJ2-2; TRBD2 matches 9 bases. The CDR3 sequence is 16 residues long. Per the germline V gene, CDR1 is SGHRS and CDR2 is YFSETQ. V trimming: 2 bases; J trimming: 0 bases; junction bases outside the gene matches: 2. CDR3 DNA sequence: TGCGCCAGCAGCTTTAGCGGGGGACCGAACACCGGGGAGCTGTTTTTT. Its translation is CASSFSGGPNTGELFF.

This clonotype was detected ten times or more. In nucleotides, the CDR3 is TGTGCCATCAGTGAGTCGGACAGCTCCTACAATGAGCAGTTCTTC. It codes for CAISESDSSYNEQFF. The chain carries TRBV10-3 and TRBJ2-1; maybe TRBD1 (6 bases). The CDR3 has 15 amino acids. The V gene's germline CDR1 is ENHRY and CDR2 SYGVKD. V was pared by 0 bases and J by 0 bases, with 6 bases between.

In this sample, this clonotype turned up many times. The CDR3 DNA follows: TGTGCCAGCGGACAGGGCCCCTCTGGGGCCAACGTCCTGACTTTC. Encoded protein: CASGQGPSGANVLTF. The V call is TRBV6-1, the J call TRBJ2-6, with 8 positions matching TRBD1. CDR1 MNHNS and CDR2 SASEGT come from the germline V gene. The CDR3 consists of 15 residues. J gave up 0 bases and V 8 bases, and 3 bases lay outside the gene matches.

The table lists this clonotype with many counts. V is TRBV29-1 and J is TRBJ1-1; 7 bases agree with TRBD1. The CDR3 extends over 13 amino acids. V lost 0 bases and J lost 7; bases outside the gene matches: 5. In germline, CDR1 is SQVTM, CDR2 ANQGSEA. DNA of the CDR3: TGCAGCGTTGAAGATCAGGACAGGTATGAAGCTTTCTTT. This encodes CSVEDQDRYEAFF.

This clonotype appeared many times. This chain joins TRBV7-3 and TRBJ1-2, with 9 bases lining up with TRBD1. Germline assignment: CDR1 SGHTA and CDR2 FQGTGA. This CDR3 spans 14 amino acids. V lost 2 bases, J lost 3 bases, and 1 base stayed unmatched. The DNA of the CDR3 is TGTGCCAGCAGCTTACGACAGGGGGACTATGGCTACACCTTC. This translates into CASSLRQGDYGYTF.

This clonotype was counted at least ten times. The chain couples TRBV7-9 to TRBJ1-3; D not resolved. Germline CDR1 reads SEHNR; CDR2 reads FQNEAQ (reference sequence). The CDR3 is 13 amino acids. Deletions cut 2 bases from V and 2 bases from J, with 4 bases between. In nucleotides, the CDR3 is TGTGCCAGCAGCTTAAATACTGGAAACACCATATATTTT. Residues: CASSLNTGNTIYF.

This clonotype was picked up many times. This chain links TRBV3-1 with TRBJ1-2; D is possibly TRBD1 (5 bases). V lost 0 bases and J lost 4, with 15 bases in between. CDR3 length: 16 amino acids. Germline loops: CDR1 LGHDT, CDR2 YNNKEL (reference sequence). The CDR3 DNA sequence: TGTGCCAGCAGCCAAGAAATCGGCAGGGCCCGCTATGGCTACACCTTC. This sequence encodes CASSQEIGRARYGYTF.

Many counts were recorded for this clonotype. The chain joins TRBV5-1 to TRBJ2-6, with D hard to call. There are 13 residues in the CDR3. From germline, CDR1 is SGHRS and CDR2 YFSETQ. Deletions cut 0 bases from V and 4 bases from J, with 2 bases between. CDR3 residues: CASSLEGANVLTF. The CDR3 DNA reads TGCGCCAGCAGCTTGGAGGGGGCCAACGTCCTGACTTTC.

The chain couples TRBV9 to TRBJ2-1; TRBD2 aligns across 14 bases. V trimming: 3 bases; J trimming: 11 bases; junction bases outside the gene matches: 4. The CDR3 runs 14 residues. In germline, CDR1 is SGDLS, CDR2 YYNGEE. The CDR3 bases are TGTGCCAGCAGCGACCGACTAGCGGGGGGGCAGCAGTTCTTC. As protein: CASSDRLAGGQQFF.

This clonotype was observed many times. V gene TRBV28 combines with J gene TRBJ2-6; D possibly corresponds to TRBD1 (5 bases). Germline V gives CDR1 MDHEN, CDR2 SYDVKM. This CDR3 contains 15 residues. The V gene lost 3 bases and the J gene lost 6 bases, with 12 bases spanning the gap. DNA for the CDR3: TGTGCCAGCAGTTTGTCAGGGCCTGTGGCCAACGTCCTGACTTTC. It specifies CASSLSGPVANVLTF.

In this sample, this clonotype turned up many times. The chain uses TRBV10-3 and TRBJ2-2; D might be TRBD2 (5 bases). The CDR3 contains 12 residues. The ends were cut back, 8 bases at V and 5 bases at J, with 9 bases in the middle. Germline V CDR1 and CDR2: ENHRY, SYGVKD. The CDR3 region is CAIEGGTGELFF. CDR3 bases: TGTGCCATCGAGGGCGGTACCGGGGAGCTGTTTTTT.

This clonotype showed up many times. V gene TRBV4-1 combines with J gene TRBJ1-5, with D hard to call. The CDR3 is 16 residues long. V lost 0 bases and J 0 bases, leaving 9 bases between the germline ends. The germline CDR1 and CDR2 sequences are MGHRA and YSYEKL. The CDR3 reads CASSQERTLSNQPQHF. CDR3 DNA: TGCGCCAGCAGCCAAGAAAGAACTCTTAGCAATCAGCCCCAGCATTTT.

This clonotype was observed many times. J is TRBJ2-3 and V is TRBV28; 11 nucleotides align to TRBD2. After removal of 6 bases from V and 3 bases from J, the junction contained 5 bases not matched to a gene. This CDR3 spans 15 amino acids. Per the germline V gene, CDR1 is MDHEN and CDR2 is SYDVKM. The CDR3 is CASSWTSGRTDTQYF. The CDR3 bases are TGTGCCAGCAGCTGGACTAGCGGGCGTACAGATACGCAGTATTTT. Full variable domain (missing parts from reference TRBV28 and TRBJ2-3): DVKVTQSSRYLVKRTGEKVFLECVQDMDHENMFWYRQDPGLGLRLIYFSYDVKMKEKGDIPEGYSVSREKKERFSLILESASTNQTSMYLCASSWTSGRTDTQYFGPGTRLTVL.

This clonotype was found many times. The chain links TRBV6-4 to TRBJ2-3; unclear D gene. The length of the CDR3 is 14 residues. With 4 bases removed from V and 0 bases from J, the gap between germline ends came to 8 bases. Germline V gives CDR1 MRHNA, CDR2 SNTAGT. DNA of the CDR3: TGTGCCAGCAGTGCCGGAGCTAGCACAGATACGCAGTATTTT. Translated: CASSAGASTDTQYF.

There are many counts of this clonotype. The chain is built from TRBV24-1 and TRBJ2-3, with a possible D match to TRBD2 (5 bases). The V end was cut by 3 bases, the J end by 3 bases, with 6 bases between. Germline CDR1 is KGHDR and CDR2 is SFDVKD. There are 13 residues in the CDR3. DNA of the CDR3: TGTGCCACCAGTGATCGAGGGACAGATACGCAGTATTTT. It specifies CATSDRGTDTQYF.

This clonotype was seen repeatedly, ten times or more. V usage is TRBV12-3 or TRBV12-4 and J usage is TRBJ2-3; no definite D call. The CDR3 contains 14 residues. V shed 2 bases and J shed 4 bases, with 10 bases lying between them. DNA of the CDR3: TGTGCCAGCAGTTTAAGGGAACGAGCAGATACGCAGTATTTT. Its translation: CASSLRERADTQYF.

This clonotype was picked up many times. The chain has TRBV11-2 and TRBJ2-1; TRBD2 matches 11 bases. The CDR3 runs 16 residues. J lost 1 base, V lost 3 bases, and 2 bases had no gene match. The germline CDR1 and CDR2 sequences are SGHAT and FQNNGV. The CDR3 region is CASSFTSGSSYNEQFF. In DNA, the CDR3 is TGTGCCAGCAGCTTTACTAGCGGGAGTTCCTACAATGAGCAGTTCTTC.

At least ten counts were recorded for this clonotype. This chain links TRBV9 with TRBJ2-3; 10 positions match TRBD2. Trimming removed 0 bases from V and 6 bases from J; junction bases left unmatched: 4. Germline assignment: CDR1 SGDLS and CDR2 YYNGEE. The CDR3 consists of 15 residues. The CDR3 sequence: CASSVVSGGSDTQYF. The CDR3 coding sequence is TGTGCCAGCAGCGTAGTTAGCGGGGGGTCCGATACGCAGTATTTT.

This clonotype was seen repeatedly, ten times or more. V and J are TRBV19 and TRBJ2-7, with D perhaps matching TRBD1 (5 bases). Germline V gene lookup returns CDR1 LNHDA and CDR2 SQIVND (reference sequence). V dropped 1 base and J dropped 3 bases, with 7 bases sitting between them. The CDR3 has 13 residues. CDR3 coding DNA: TGTGCCAGTAGTATAGGCCAGGGCTACGAGCAGTACTTC. It encodes CASSIGQGYEQYF.

Ten or more counts support this clonotype. The rearrangement links TRBV5-6 to TRBJ2-6, with D hard to call. Germline V gene lookup returns CDR1 SGHDT and CDR2 YYEEEE. The V end lost 0 bases, the J end lost 2 bases, and 12 bases lay between the germline ends. The length of the CDR3 is 17 residues. This chain's CDR3 is CASSLAGHRTGANVLTF. CDR3 sequence (DNA): TGTGCCAGCAGCTTGGCGGGCCACAGAACTGGGGCCAACGTCCTGACTTTC.

This clonotype was found many times. V usage is TRBV11-2 and J usage is TRBJ1-4; TRBD1 agrees at 10 bases. CDR1 is SGHAT and CDR2 is FQNNGV in the germline V gene. This CDR3 contains 15 residues. V trimming: 0 bases; J trimming: 8 bases; junction bases outside the gene matches: 3. CDR3 DNA: TGTGCCAGCAGCTTAGACGGGACAGGGGACGAAAAACTGTTTTTT. Protein: CASSLDGTGDEKLFF.

The V gene is TRBV15, the J gene TRBJ2-7; TRBD2 matches 12 bases. This CDR3 contains 15 residues. The germline gives CDR1 LNHNV, CDR2 YYDKDF (reference sequence). The junction had 5 bases not matched to a gene; V was cut back by 5 bases and J by 3 bases. The CDR3 sequence: CATSARLAGVYEQYF. The DNA of the CDR3 is TGTGCCACCAGCGCGCGACTAGCGGGGGTCTACGAGCAGTACTTC.

This clonotype was detected many times. The V call is TRBV20-1, the J call TRBJ2-3; TRBD1 agrees at 10 bases. There are 14 residues in the CDR3. Germline CDR1 is DFQATT and CDR2 is SNEGSKA (reference sequence). V gave up 6 bases and J gave up 4 bases; unmatched junction bases: 7. CDR3: CSAYRDRGPDTQYF. The CDR3 nucleotides read TGCAGTGCATACCGGGACAGGGGTCCAGATACGCAGTATTTT.

The V call is TRBV7-9, the J call TRBJ1-1; 7 nucleotides line up with TRBD1. The J segment lost 10 bases and the V segment lost 8 bases, leaving 7 bases of the junction unmatched. CDR1 is SEHNR and CDR2 is FQNEAQ in the germline V gene (reference sequence). The CDR3 is 11 residues long. The CDR3 region has the DNA TGTGCCAGCCGGGCAGGGGGAAGAGCTTTCTTT. This gives the protein CASRAGGRAFF.